A single sample gave rise to the 6 T cell receptor beta chains below, sequenced in a study of shared T cell receptors in the human thymus. TCRdb keeps only in-frame clones here, not all; method: immunoSEQ multiplex PCR. The sample consists of about 610,000 clones, approximately 90% of them appearing once. Another study also made use of these data, one on human thymus T cells.

The source material was thymocytes. The source of these receptors is a boy under two years old with a congenital heart defect.

In DNA, the CDR3 is TGTGCCAGCTCACCGACTCGAACCTCTAGCGGTCAAGAGACCCAGTACTTC. Protein: CASSPTRTSSGQETQYF. The rearrangement joins TRBV18 to TRBJ2-5; 7 nucleotides agree with TRBD2. V shed 3 bases, J shed 2 bases, and the junction held 12 bases outside the gene matches. This CDR3 comprises 17 residues. Germline V gene sequence: CDR1 KGHSH, CDR2 LQKENI.

V gene TRBV5-8 combines with J gene TRBJ2-5; 9 nucleotides align to TRBD2. Trimming removed 5 bases from V and 1 base from J; junction bases left unmatched: 15. CDR3 length: 18 amino acids. Germline loops: CDR1 SGHTS, CDR2 YDEGEE. CDR3 sequence reads: CASRAIGVAGVSQETQYF. The CDR3 bases are TGTGCCAGCAGGGCAATCGGGGTAGCGGGAGTTTCCCAAGAGACCCAGTACTTC.

The chain links TRBV6-1 to TRBJ2-1; D perhaps matches TRBD2 (6 bases). The length of the CDR3 is 15 residues. The germline V gene encodes CDR1 MNHNS and CDR2 SASEGT. Trimming removed 0 bases from V and 6 bases from J, with 12 bases in between. The CDR3 sequence is CASSEAGTHTNEQFF. CDR3 bases: TGTGCCAGCAGTGAAGCCGGGACTCATACCAATGAGCAGTTCTTC.

The chain recombines TRBV11-2 with TRBJ1-1; D is unresolved. The CDR3 is made up of 14 amino acids. The germline CDR1 and CDR2 sequences are SGHAT and FQNNGV. Trimming took 5 bases from V and 1 from J, leaving 11 bases between them. The CDR3, as DNA: TGTGCCAGCAGCCACGAGACGGGGAACACTGAAGCTTTCTTT. Translating it yields CASSHETGNTEAFF.

The chain has TRBV4-3 and TRBJ2-2, with D perhaps TRBD1 (6 bases). CDR1 and CDR2 (germline): LGHNA, YSLEER. This CDR3 contains 20 residues. Trimming left V 0 bases short and J 1 base short, with 21 bases between. This CDR3 is CASSQDLHPRTGLNTGELFF. The DNA for the CDR3 is TGCGCCAGCAGCCAAGATCTCCACCCCCGCACAGGGTTGAACACCGGGGAGCTGTTTTTT.

In DNA, the CDR3 is TGCGCCAGCAGCCAAGATTGGGACCAGGGGGCTGATTCACCCCTCCACTTT. This codes for CASSQDWDQGADSPLHF. The chain employs TRBV4-3 and TRBJ1-6; TRBD1 agrees at 8 bases. Germline lookup yields CDR1 LGHNA and CDR2 YSLEER. V lost 0 bases to trimming and J lost 8 bases; unmatched junction nucleotides: 9. The CDR3 consists of 17 residues.